The sequence of this TCR beta chain was determined in a study of T cell responses to AZD1222 COVID-19 vaccine. General study findings and limits: Clonal diversity was possibly underestimated; the donors were predominantly white British and more often female.

The CDR3 covers 12 residues. V shed 8 bases, J shed 14 bases, and the junction held 8 bases outside the gene matches. The germline gives CDR1 MNHEY, CDR2 SMNVEV (reference sequence). In regard to this clone: The antigen remains unidentified.

Assay: immunoSEQ multiplex PCR; the TCRdb copy retains only in-frame clones and omits some. Of around 99,000 clones listed, approximately 90% are singletons. J is TRBJ2-1 and V is TRBV27; 11 nucleotides match TRBD1. This receptor was obtained from an adult in good health. The sample was peripheral blood, taken on day 0 of AZD1222 vaccination. Written as DNA, the CDR3 is TGTGCCAGCGGGACAGGGGGGAATACGAAGTTCTTC. Residues: CASGTGGNTKFF.